This is a list of T cell receptor beta chains from one sample in a study of OX40 agonist ivuxolimab in advanced cancers. Sequenced by immunoSEQ multiplex PCR; TCRdb stores in-frame clones only, minus some. The table has about 95,000 clones, over 75% seen once; the top ten hold around 2.7%. Sequenced here: CD4+ or CD8+ T cells sorted from blood, sampled in a trial of the OX40 agonist ivuxolimab. Receptors originate from an adult with an advanced solid tumor such as melanoma, head and neck, liver or kidney cancer. The CDR3 runs from the conserved cysteine through the conserved F or W. The order of the fields is clone size, J gene, D gene, V gene, CDR3 DNA, CDR3 protein. A D gene is named only where the DNA matches it firmly. Clone size appears in some rows only: once, few, many, or a class for an expanded clone.

few TRBJ1-4 . TRBV5-6 TGTGCCAGCAGCAGATGGGAGGGGGGACCGACGAATGAAAAACTGTTTTTT CASSRWEGGPTNEKLFF
. TRBJ2-5 . TRBV28 TGTGCCAGCAGTTTAGGGCAGGAAGAGACCCAGTACTTC CASSLGQEETQYF
. TRBJ2-5 TRBD2 TRBV27 TGTGCCAGCAGCCGACCCGGGCTAGCGGGAGCCGGGGAGACCCAGTACTTC CASSRPGLAGAGETQYF
. TRBJ2-5 . TRBV28 TGTGCCAGCAGTTTAGAGGGAGAGAGAGCCCAGTACTTC CASSLEGERAQYF
once TRBJ2-4 . TRBV30 TGTGCCTGGAGTGTACCCGCAGCAAGCATTCAGTACTTC CAWSVPAASIQYF
few TRBJ2-3 TRBD1 TRBV19 TGTGCCAGCGGACAGGGGGAAGATACGCAGTATTTT CASGQGEDTQYF
. TRBJ2-7 . TRBV29-1 TGCAGCGTCGGACAGACCTACGAGCAGTACTTC CSVGQTYEQYF
. TRBJ2-1 . TRBV18 TGTGCCAGCTCACCACCGAATGCGGAGTACAATGAGCAGTTCTTC CASSPPNAEYNEQFF
. TRBJ2-1 . TRBV19 TGTGCCAGTAGTCCCTCTTGGGTCAATGAGCAGTTCTTC CASSPSWVNEQFF
. TRBJ2-1 . TRBV30 TGTGCCTGGAGGGTTTTGGGGCAAGGTGAGCAGTTCTTC CAWRVLGQGEQFF
once TRBJ2-1 . TRBV23-1 TGCGCCAGCAGTCAATCGAGAGGGTTTGGGAACAATGAGCAGTTCTTC CASSQSRGFGNNEQFF
once TRBJ1-2 . TRBV13 TGTGCCAGCAGCTTAAACAGGGTGCTTGGCTACACCTTC CASSLNRVLGYTF
. TRBJ2-1 . TRBV5-6 TGTGCCAGCAGCTTGTTCCGGAATGAGAGGGATGAGCAGTTCTTC CASSLFRNERDEQFF
. TRBJ2-7 . TRBV4-1 TGCGCCAGCAGCCTTCACGTGACAAGAAGCTCCTACGAGCAGTACTTC CASSLHVTRSSYEQYF
. TRBJ2-1 TRBD2 TRBV6-5 TGTGCCACCAAGGCTGGGACTAGCGGGGGTAATGAGCAGTTCTTC CATKAGTSGGNEQFF
. TRBJ2-2 TRBD2 TRBV7-2 TGTGCCAGCAGCTCCCCGGGACTAGCATTATTGCCCGGGGAGCTGTTTTTT CASSSPGLALLPGELFF
. TRBJ2-7 TRBD1 TRBV30 TGTGCCTGGCAGGGGGACAGTACCTACGAGCAGTACTTC CAWQGDSTYEQYF
. TRBJ1-1 TRBD1 TRBV4-1 TGCGCCAGCAGCCAAAAGCCTCGAAAGACAGGGGGCGCGAGCACTGAAGCTTTCTTT CASSQKPRKTGGASTEAFF
. TRBJ2-1 . TRBV28 TGTGCCAGCAGTTTTAATAACTACAATGAGCAGTTCTTC CASSFNNYNEQFF
few TRBJ1-5 TRBD1 TRBV29-1 TGCAGCACCAAGACAGGGGGCGGTCAGCCCCAGCATTTT CSTKTGGGQPQHF
. TRBJ2-6 . TRBV7-9 TGTGCCAGCCGACTCACGGCAGCCGGGGCCAACGTCCTGACTTTC CASRLTAAGANVLTF
. TRBJ2-5 . TRBV7-3 TGTGCCAGCAGCCAAATAGGAGGCCAGCAGTACTTC CASSQIGGQQYF
. TRBJ2-7 . TRBV5-1 TGCGCCAGCAGCTTGGAACAGGGAAACTACGAGCAGTACTTC CASSLEQGNYEQYF
. TRBJ2-5 TRBD2 TRBV5-4 TGTGCCAGCAGCCCCCTACGGGAGCGGGAGCAGGAGACCCAGTACTTC CASSPLREREQETQYF
. TRBJ2-7 . TRBV5-1 TGCGCCAGCAGCTTGGGAGGGGAAATGTACGAGCAGTACTTC CASSLGGEMYEQYF
. TRBJ1-2 . TRBV5-6 TGTGCCAGCAGCCTGGGACCCACCTTGGTCGGCTACACCTTC CASSLGPTLVGYTF
. TRBJ2-2 . TRBV7-8 TGTGCCAGCAGCTTAGGAGGGGTGGCCGGGGAGCTGTTTTTT CASSLGGVAGELFF
. TRBJ2-4 . TRBV7-9 TGTGCCAGCAGCCCCCAGGGGAACATTCAGTACTTC CASSPQGNIQYF
. TRBJ2-2 . TRBV30 TGTGCCTGGAGGAAGAGGGGCCCGAACACCGGGGAGCTGTTTTTT CAWRKRGPNTGELFF
. TRBJ2-7 TRBD2 TRBV18 TGTGCCAGCTCACCCGGGACAGCGGGAGGCTACGAGCAGTACTTC CASSPGTAGGYEQYF
. TRBJ1-4 . TRBV6-5 TGTGCCAGCAGTTACTCGGACTCAACTAATGAAAAACTGTTTTTT CASSYSDSTNEKLFF
. TRBJ1-5 . TRBV7-2 TGTGCCAGCAGTCGGACGGGGAGACTCAATCAGCCCCAGCATTTT CASSRTGRLNQPQHF
once TRBJ2-7 . TRBV21-1 TGTGCCAGCAGCAAAACTAGACTAGCGGGAGTCGTTTGCGAGCAGTACTTC CASSKTRLAGVVCEQYF
. TRBJ2-1 TRBD2 TRBV9 TGTGCCAGCAGCGAGACTAGCGGGAGGTACAATGAGCAGTTCTTC CASSETSGRYNEQFF
. TRBJ1-2 . TRBV28 TGTGCCAGCAGTCCTCTGAGGCTCGATGGCTACACCTTC CASSPLRLDGYTF
. TRBJ2-3 TRBD2 TRBV5-4 TGTGCCAGCAGCTCCCAACTAGCGGCTATAGATACGCAGTATTTT CASSSQLAAIDTQYF
once TRBJ1-2 . TRBV25-1 TGTGCCAGCCTCGGGGGGCAGGGCTATGGCTACACCTTC CASLGGQGYGYTF
. TRBJ2-3 TRBD1 TRBV18 TGTGCCAGCTCGCGGGACAGGGGGACAGATACGCAGTATTTT CASSRDRGTDTQYF
. TRBJ2-7 . TRBV2 TGTGCCAGCAGGGAAGATGAGGGTTCCGAGCAGTACTTC CASREDEGSEQYF
once TRBJ2-3 . TRBV5-1 TGCGCCAGCAGCACGGTACTCACAGATACGCAGTATTTT CASSTVLTDTQYF
. TRBJ2-5 . TRBV29-1 TGCAGCGTTGTAAGGGGTCTGGGGGAGACCCAGTACTTC CSVVRGLGETQYF
once TRBJ2-1 . TRBV19 TGTGCCAGTACCGGGATAGGGGTTAATGAGCAGTTCTTC CASTGIGVNEQFF
once TRBJ2-5 . TRBV28 TGTGCCAGCAGTTTTCTGACAGCGCAAGAGACCCAGTACTTC CASSFLTAQETQYF
. TRBJ2-7 TRBD1 TRBV14 TGTGCCAGCAGCCCCCGGGACAGTGGAACCTACGAGCAGTACTTC CASSPRDSGTYEQYF
. TRBJ1-4 TRBD1 TRBV18 TGTGCCAGCTCAGCGAGACAGGGGGCGAATGAAAAACTGTTTTTT CASSARQGANEKLFF
. TRBJ2-2 TRBD1 TRBV19 TGTGCCAGTAGTGTACAGGGGTCCGGGCCCGGGGAGCTGTTTTTT CASSVQGSGPGELFF
. TRBJ2-5 TRBD1 TRBV6-5 TGTGCCACTAAGACAGGGGTAGGAATCGGGGAGACCCAGTACTTC CATKTGVGIGETQYF
. TRBJ2-7 . TRBV30 TGTGCCTGGAGTCCTTCTACCCTTAGGCGCGAGCAGTACTTC CAWSPSTLRREQYF
. TRBJ1-1 . TRBV7-9 TGTGCCAGCAGCTTACAGTCGGCTAACACTGAAGCTTTCTTT CASSLQSANTEAFF
. TRBJ2-5 TRBD2 TRBV5-1 TGCGCCAGCAGCCCCGGACTAGCGGGAGGGATAGAGACCCAGTACTTC CASSPGLAGGIETQYF
once TRBJ1-4 TRBD1 TRBV30 TGTGCCTGGAGTGTACGGGGACAGGGGCCCCGAGGAGAAAAACTGTTTTTT CAWSVRGQGPRGEKLFF
. TRBJ2-3 TRBD2 TRBV5-1 TGCGCCAGCAGCTTACAACCGGGAGGGCCTAAAGATACGCAGTATTTT CASSLQPGGPKDTQYF
. TRBJ2-1 . TRBV7-2 TGTGCCAGCAGCTTAGTCCCTCGGGATTTCAATGAGCAGTTCTTC CASSLVPRDFNEQFF
. TRBJ2-7 . TRBV7-9 TGTGCCAGCAGCCTGAGGGACCAATCCTACGAGCAGTACTTC CASSLRDQSYEQYF
. TRBJ1-5 . TRBV6-1 TGTGCCAGCAGTGAAGCGCAAGGGCGTGGCAATCAGCCCCAGCATTTT CASSEAQGRGNQPQHF
. TRBJ1-3 . TRBV7-9 TGTGCCAGCAGCTTCGGAGCGGCCTCTGGAAACACCATATATTTT CASSFGAASGNTIYF
. TRBJ2-4 . TRBV28 TGTGCCAGCAGTTTAGCCAAAAACATTCAGTACTTC CASSLAKNIQYF
. TRBJ1-2 TRBD1 TRBV19 TGTGCCAGTAGAGACAGGGGGTCCTATGGCTACACCTTC CASRDRGSYGYTF